Each of the 27 T cell receptor beta chains below was sequenced from the same sample in a study of T cells after yellow fever vaccination. TCRdb reprocessed the 5' RACE reads with MiXCR, giving one entry per CDR3 protein. The sample has about 230,000 distinct CDR3 sequences, approximately 6.3% seen once. Sequencing was performed on CD4+ T cells sorted from PBMCs, taken on the day of the yellow fever booster vaccination. The receptor set was obtained from a man aged 25 to 45 who received the YFV17D yellow fever vaccine.

This clonotype was seen more than once but under ten times. The rearrangement joins TRBV5-8 to TRBJ2-7, with D perhaps TRBD1 (5 bases). Germline lookup yields CDR1 SGHTS and CDR2 YDEGEE. V was shortened by 4 bases and J by 2 bases, with 10 bases between the two germline ends. The CDR3 covers 13 residues. CDR3 loop: CASSGRETYEQYF. CDR3 nucleotide sequence: TGTGCCAGCAGCGGCAGGGAAACCTACGAGCAGTACTTC.

The table lists this clonotype with many counts. The chain employs TRBV2 and TRBJ2-2; D not certain. The germline CDR1 and CDR2 sequences are SNHLY and FYNNEI. The CDR3 extends over 11 amino acids. V lost 1 base and J lost 8, with 2 bases in between. The CDR3 DNA follows: TGTGCCAGCAGTGAAGTAGGGGAGCTGTTTTTT. Amino acid sequence: CASSEVGELFF.

The chain couples TRBV7-8 to TRBJ2-3, with D perhaps matching TRBD1 (5 bases). Germline V gene sequence: CDR1 SGHVS, CDR2 FQNEAQ. V lost 6 bases and J lost 6, with 13 bases in between. There are 13 residues in the CDR3. The CDR3 nucleotides read TGTGCCAGCAGAGGCCAGGGCCCCGATACGCAGTATTTT. This gives the protein CASRGQGPDTQYF. Together with reference TRBV7-8 and TRBJ2-3, the CDR3 gives the full variable domain: GAGVSQSPRYKVAKRGQDVALRCDPISGHVSLFWYQQALGQGPEFLTYFQNEAQLDKSGLPSDRFFAERPEGSVSTLKIQRTQQEDSAVYLCASRGQGPDTQYFGPGTRLTVL.

At least ten counts were recorded for this clonotype. The chain couples TRBV11-1 to TRBJ2-1, with D hard to call. Trimming stripped 3 bases from V and 7 bases from J, with 13 bases between. The CDR3 consists of 14 residues. Germline V lookup: CDR1 SGHAT, CDR2 FQDESV (reference sequence). The CDR3 nucleotides read TGTGCCAGCAGCTTTAGGCGGTCTACAAATGAGCAGTTCTTC. Translation: CASSFRRSTNEQFF. Looking up the rest from reference TRBV11-1 and TRBJ2-1 gives the full variable domain: EAEVAQSPRYKITEKSQAVAFWCDPISGHATLYWYRQILGQGPELLVQFQDESVVDDSQLPKDRFSAERLKGVDSTLKIQPAELGDSAMYLCASSFRRSTNEQFFGPGTRLTVL.

This clonotype was recorded many times. The V gene is TRBV29-1, the J gene TRBJ2-1; 7 nucleotides line up with TRBD2. Germline CDR1 SQVTM, CDR2 ANQGSEA. This CDR3 contains 15 residues. V dropped 5 bases and J dropped 7; count of bases not matched to a gene: 14. The CDR3 sequence is CSVRLGPGRENEQFF. The CDR3 nucleotides read TGCAGCGTTCGCCTTGGACCGGGGAGGGAGAATGAGCAGTTCTTC.

This clonotype was found a few times. The chain is built from TRBV5-1 and TRBJ2-5, with D unresolved. Germline lookup yields CDR1 SGHRS and CDR2 YFSETQ. V was clipped by 0 bases and J by 10 bases, with 7 bases between them. This CDR3 is 11 amino acids long. The CDR3 loop reads CASSLEADQYF. CDR3 sequence (DNA): TGCGCCAGCAGCTTGGAGGCAGACCAGTACTTC. Using reference TRBV5-1 and TRBJ2-5 for the parts outside the CDR3, the full variable domain is KAGVTQTPRYLIKTRGQQVTLSCSPISGHRSVSWYQQTPGQGLQFLFEYFSETQRNKGNFPGRFSGRQFSNSRSEMNVSTLELGDSALYLCASSLEADQYFGPGTRLLVL.

This rearrangement joins TRBV5-1 to TRBJ1-1, with D unclear. Trimming took 0 bases from V and 6 from J, leaving 12 bases between them. Germline lookup yields CDR1 SGHRS and CDR2 YFSETQ. The CDR3 covers 14 residues. CDR3 sequence (DNA): TGCGCCAGCAGCTTGGACGGATTGTCCGCTGAAGCTTTCTTT. This encodes CASSLDGLSAEAFF.

This clonotype has ten or more counts. The CDR3 nucleotides are TGCGCCAGCAGCTTGGACTCGAATGGGTACAATGAGCAGTTCTTC. Its protein product is CASSLDSNGYNEQFF. V and J are TRBV5-1 and TRBJ2-1; unclear D gene. V dropped 0 bases and J dropped 4 bases, with 11 bases sitting between them. Germline V gene sequence: CDR1 SGHRS, CDR2 YFSETQ. This CDR3 has 15 residues.

In its sample, this clonotype was seen many times. This CDR3 reads CASSGLAGGPNEQFF. The CDR3 region has the DNA TGTGCCAGCAGCGGACTAGCGGGAGGGCCCAATGAGCAGTTCTTC. The chain carries TRBV5-5 and TRBJ2-1, with TRBD2 matching 15 bases. Trimming cost V 4 bases and J 6 bases; bases outside gene matches: 2. Germline V lookup: CDR1 SGHKS, CDR2 YYEKEE (reference sequence). CDR3 length equals 15 residues.

The genes are TRBV6-1 and TRBJ2-6; D may correspond to TRBD1 or TRBD2 (5 bases each). V was clipped by 11 bases and J by 2 bases, with 10 bases between them. The germline CDR1 and CDR2 sequences are MNHNS and SASEGT. The CDR3 is 13 amino acids. CDR3 sequence (DNA): TGTGCCTGCCAGGGACCTGGGGCCAACGTCCTGACTTTC. Translated, it gives CACQGPGANVLTF.

The J gene is TRBJ1-2, the V gene TRBV18, with 8 bases matching TRBD1. CDR1 is KGHSH and CDR2 is LQKENI in the germline V gene. V lost 0 bases to trimming and J lost 8 bases; unmatched junction nucleotides: 8. There are 15 residues in the CDR3. The CDR3 DNA follows: TGTGCCAGCTCACCACCTATAGGACAGGGCGGCGGCTACACCTTC. Its translation: CASSPPIGQGGGYTF.

This clonotype was counted only a few times. V is TRBV5-6 and J is TRBJ2-7; D call uncertain. The CDR3 extends over 16 amino acids. V shed 0 bases and J shed 2 bases, with 15 bases lying between them. CDR1 and CDR2 (germline): SGHDT, YYEEEE. The CDR3 sequence is CASSLVTEPLTYEQYF. The CDR3 DNA reads as TGTGCCAGCAGCTTGGTGACGGAGCCCCTCACCTACGAGCAGTACTTC.

This clonotype showed up many times. The chain carries TRBV5-1 and TRBJ2-5, with TRBD1 identical over 7 bases. In germline, CDR1 is SGHRS, CDR2 YFSETQ. Trimming removed 0 bases from V and 6 bases from J; junction bases left unmatched: 5. The CDR3 runs 14 residues. The CDR3 protein is CASSLVDRVQTQYF. The CDR3 bases are TGCGCCAGCAGCTTGGTAGACAGGGTGCAGACCCAGTACTTC. Full variable domain (missing parts from reference TRBV5-1 and TRBJ2-5): KAGVTQTPRYLIKTRGQQVTLSCSPISGHRSVSWYQQTPGQGLQFLFEYFSETQRNKGNFPGRFSGRQFSNSRSEMNVSTLELGDSALYLCASSLVDRVQTQYFGPGTRLLVL.

This clonotype was counted at least ten times. The chain carries TRBV28 and TRBJ2-7, with D perhaps given as TRBD1 or TRBD2 (5 bases each). Germline CDR1 is MDHEN and CDR2 is SYDVKM. The V end was cut by 2 bases, the J end by 7 bases, with 18 bases between. The CDR3 loop spans 15 amino acids. The CDR3 protein is CASSLRQGGTREQYF. The CDR3 DNA reads TGTGCCAGCAGTTTACGTCAGGGTGGGACGAGGGAGCAGTACTTC.

This clonotype was observed many times. This chain links TRBV7-9 with TRBJ2-3, with 14 bases lining up with TRBD2. This CDR3 spans 16 amino acids. Germline assignment: CDR1 SEHNR and CDR2 FQNEAQ (reference sequence). J gave up 4 bases and V 4 bases, and 4 bases lay outside the gene matches. CDR3: CASSWGLAGVPDTQYF. Written as DNA, the CDR3 is TGTGCCAGCAGCTGGGGACTAGCGGGAGTTCCAGATACGCAGTATTTT.

In its sample, this clonotype was seen many times. The chain uses TRBV20-1 and TRBJ1-2, with TRBD1 matching 7 bases. Germline V gene lookup returns CDR1 DFQATT and CDR2 SNEGSKA (reference sequence). The V segment lost 0 bases and the J segment 6 bases; nucleotides outside the gene matches: 7. The CDR3 sequence is 14 residues long. CDR3 in amino acids: CSAREKKQGHGYTF. For the CDR3, the DNA is TGCAGTGCTAGAGAAAAGAAACAGGGGCATGGCTACACCTTC.

This clonotype was detected many times. V is TRBV29-1 and J is TRBJ2-1; the D is unclear. The CDR3 totals 10 residues. The V gene lost 2 bases and the J gene lost 10 bases, with 6 bases spanning the gap. Germline V gene lookup returns CDR1 SQVTM and CDR2 ANQGSEA. The CDR3 nucleotides are TGCAGCGTTGAACCCAGCGAGCAGTTCTTC. Its protein product is CSVEPSEQFF.

In this sample, this clonotype turned up many times. V and J are TRBV10-3 and TRBJ2-1; D is possibly TRBD2 (6 bases). In germline, CDR1 is ENHRY, CDR2 SYGVKD. V was pared by 2 bases and J by 7 bases, with 15 bases between. There are 15 residues in the CDR3. The CDR3 bases are TGTGCCATCAGTGAGCTTTCTAGCGTTCGGAATGAGCAGTTCTTC. Its translation: CAISELSSVRNEQFF.

The chain recombines TRBV29-1 with TRBJ1-4, with D possibly matching TRBD1 (6 bases). Trimming left V 7 bases short and J 4 bases short, with 10 bases between. CDR1 and CDR2 (germline): SQVTM, ANQGSEA. The CDR3 runs to 12 residues. DNA for the CDR3: TGCAGCGGGGGACATCTTAATGAAAAACTGTTTTTT. It translates to CSGGHLNEKLFF.

The chain employs TRBV20-1 and TRBJ2-3; TRBD2 matches at 10 bases. The V and J ends lost 2 bases and 6 bases, in that order; junction bases with no gene match: 5. Germline V gene sequence: CDR1 DFQATT, CDR2 SNEGSKA (reference sequence). This CDR3 comprises 14 residues. The CDR3 here is CSARRGTSVDTQYF. CDR3 DNA: TGCAGTGCTAGAAGGGGGACTAGCGTGGATACGCAGTATTTT.

This clonotype was counted only a few times. The chain joins TRBV5-4 to TRBJ2-6; TRBD1 aligns across 7 bases. The CDR3 spans 15 residues. The germline V gene encodes CDR1 SGHNT and CDR2 YYREEE (reference sequence). The V gene end was trimmed by 4 bases and the J gene end by 2 bases; junction bases not matched to a gene: 3. CDR3 protein: CASSRQGTGANVLTF. The CDR3 nucleotides are TGTGCCAGCAGCAGACAGGGAACTGGGGCCAACGTCCTGACTTTC.

V is TRBV6-1 and J is TRBJ2-7, with D possibly matching TRBD2 (5 bases). The V gene lost 2 bases and the J gene lost 6 bases, with 11 bases spanning the gap. The CDR3 consists of 13 residues. CDR1 and CDR2 (germline): MNHNS, SASEGT. The CDR3 reads CASSETTRGEQYF. The CDR3 DNA reads TGTGCCAGCAGTGAAACAACACGGGGCGAGCAGTACTTC.

The V gene is TRBV9, the J gene TRBJ2-2; TRBD2 aligns across 9 bases. There are 15 residues in the CDR3. V was clipped by 4 bases and J by 4 bases; unmatched bases: 5. Germline V gene data show CDR1 as SGDLS and CDR2 as YYNGEE. This CDR3 reads CASSSGTSITGELFF. The CDR3 region has the DNA TGTGCCAGCAGCTCCGGGACTAGCATCACCGGGGAGCTGTTTTTT.

Ten or more counts support this clonotype. This rearrangement joins TRBV7-2 to TRBJ2-7; D tentatively fits TRBD1 or TRBD2 (5 bases each). Per the germline V gene, CDR1 is SGHTA and CDR2 is FQGNSA. Trimming removed 1 base at V and 5 bases at J, with 15 bases between. The CDR3 has 15 residues. The CDR3 protein is CASSLVPGQSHEQYF. CDR3 sequence (DNA): TGTGCCAGCAGCTTAGTCCCGGGGCAGAGCCACGAGCAGTACTTC.

The rearrangement joins TRBV18 to TRBJ1-2; 9 nucleotides align to TRBD1. CDR3 length: 15 amino acids. Germline-derived CDR1 and CDR2 are KGHSH and LQKENI. Trimming took 3 bases from V and 2 from J; bases not matched to a gene: 4. The CDR3, as DNA: TGTGCCAGCTCACCCCGACAGGGGGGGAACTATGGCTACACCTTC. It translates to CASSPRQGGNYGYTF. Supplemented by reference TRBV18 and TRBJ1-2, the full variable domain reads NAGVMQNPRHLVRRRGQEARLRCSPMKGHSHVYWYRQLPEEGLKFMVYLQKENIIDESGMPKERFSAEFPKEGPSILRIQQVVRGDSAAYFCASSPRQGGNYGYTFGSGTRLTVV.

CDR3 DNA: TGTGCCAGCAGTCACCAACGCGGGACGACATTTTACGAGCAGTACTTC. This sequence encodes CASSHQRGTTFYEQYF. The chain joins TRBV27 to TRBJ2-7; possibly TRBD2 for D (6 bases). Trimming stripped 5 bases from V and 4 bases from J, with 21 bases between. The CDR3 sequence is 16 residues long. Germline V gene data show CDR1 as MNHEY and CDR2 as SMNVEV (reference sequence).

V is TRBV29-1 and J is TRBJ2-5, with D unresolved. The CDR3 is made up of 13 amino acids. Trimming removed 6 bases at V and 5 bases at J, with 16 bases between. CDR1 and CDR2 (germline): SQVTM, ANQGSEA. In nucleotides, the CDR3 is TGCAGCGTCCCCACCCAGCTTCGGGAGACCCAGTACTTC. This encodes CSVPTQLRETQYF.